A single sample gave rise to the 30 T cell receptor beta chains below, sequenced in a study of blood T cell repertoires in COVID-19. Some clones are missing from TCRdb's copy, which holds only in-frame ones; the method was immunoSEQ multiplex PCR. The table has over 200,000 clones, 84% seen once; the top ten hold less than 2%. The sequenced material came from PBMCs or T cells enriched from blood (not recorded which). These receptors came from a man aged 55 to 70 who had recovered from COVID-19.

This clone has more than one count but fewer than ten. The CDR3 region has the DNA TGCGCCAGCAGCCAAGATCTTGGCAGACAATACACCGGGGAGCTGTTTTTT. This sequence encodes CASSQDLGRQYTGELFF. This chain uses TRBV4-3 with TRBJ2-2; D gene uncertain. The CDR3 spans 17 residues. Germline V gene lookup returns CDR1 LGHNA and CDR2 YSLEER. Trimming took 0 bases from V and 3 from J, leaving 14 bases between them.

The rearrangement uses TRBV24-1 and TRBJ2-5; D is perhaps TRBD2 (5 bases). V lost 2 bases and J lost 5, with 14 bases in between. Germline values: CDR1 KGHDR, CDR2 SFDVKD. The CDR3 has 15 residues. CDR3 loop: CATSDWSRGGETQYF. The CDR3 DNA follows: TGTGCCACCAGTGATTGGTCCCGAGGCGGGGAGACCCAGTACTTC.

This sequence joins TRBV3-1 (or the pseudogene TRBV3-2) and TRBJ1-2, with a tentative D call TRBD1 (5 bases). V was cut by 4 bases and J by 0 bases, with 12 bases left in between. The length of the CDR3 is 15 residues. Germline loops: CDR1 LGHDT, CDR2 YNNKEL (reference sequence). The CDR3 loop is CASSRRQSSNYGYTF. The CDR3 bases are TGTGCCAGCAGCCGCAGACAGTCATCTAACTATGGCTACACCTTC.

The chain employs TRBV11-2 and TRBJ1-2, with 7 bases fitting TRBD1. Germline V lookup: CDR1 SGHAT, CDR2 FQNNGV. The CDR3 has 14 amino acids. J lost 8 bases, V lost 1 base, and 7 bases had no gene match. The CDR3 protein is CASSLAGRGRGYTF. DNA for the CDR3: TGTGCCAGCAGCTTAGCAGGCAGGGGGAGAGGCTACACCTTC. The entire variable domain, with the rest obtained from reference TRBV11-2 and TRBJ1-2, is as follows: EAGVAQSPRYKIIEKRQSVAFWCNPISGHATLYWYQQILGQGPKLLIQFQNNGVVDDSQLPKDRFSAERLKGVDSTLKIQPAKLEDSAVYLCASSLAGRGRGYTFGSGTRLTVV.

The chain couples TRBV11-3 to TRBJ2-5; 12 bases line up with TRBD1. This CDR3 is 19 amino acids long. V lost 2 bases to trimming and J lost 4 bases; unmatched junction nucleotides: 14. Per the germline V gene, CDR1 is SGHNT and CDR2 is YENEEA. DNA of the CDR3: TGTGCCAGCAGCTTAAGGGCACCCGGGACAGGGGGCCGGGGAGAGACCCAGTACTTC. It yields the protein CASSLRAPGTGGRGETQYF.

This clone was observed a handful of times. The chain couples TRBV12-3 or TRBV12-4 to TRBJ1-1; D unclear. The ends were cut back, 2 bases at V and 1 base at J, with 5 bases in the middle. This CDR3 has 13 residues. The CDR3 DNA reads TGTGCCAGCAGTTTAAGAGGGAACACTGAAGCTTTCTTT. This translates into CASSLRGNTEAFF.

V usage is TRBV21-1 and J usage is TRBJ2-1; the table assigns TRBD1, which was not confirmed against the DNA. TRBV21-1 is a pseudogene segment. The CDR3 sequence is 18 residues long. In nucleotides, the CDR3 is TGTGCCAGCAGCATTACGGCTCAGGGGGTGGACTCCTACAATGAGCAGTTCTTC. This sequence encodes CASSITAQGVDSYNEQFF.

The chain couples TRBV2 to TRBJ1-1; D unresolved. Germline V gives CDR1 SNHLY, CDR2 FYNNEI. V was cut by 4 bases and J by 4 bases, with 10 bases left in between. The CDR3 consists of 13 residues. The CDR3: CASSVGGFTEAFF. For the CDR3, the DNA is TGTGCCAGCAGTGTAGGCGGCTTCACTGAAGCTTTCTTT.

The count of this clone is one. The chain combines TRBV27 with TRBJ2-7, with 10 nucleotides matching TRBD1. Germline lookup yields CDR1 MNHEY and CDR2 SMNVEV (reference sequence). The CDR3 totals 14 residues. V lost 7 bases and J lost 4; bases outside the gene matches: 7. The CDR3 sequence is CASNPGQGLYEQYF. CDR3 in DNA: TGTGCCAGCAATCCGGGACAGGGGCTTTACGAGCAGTACTTC.

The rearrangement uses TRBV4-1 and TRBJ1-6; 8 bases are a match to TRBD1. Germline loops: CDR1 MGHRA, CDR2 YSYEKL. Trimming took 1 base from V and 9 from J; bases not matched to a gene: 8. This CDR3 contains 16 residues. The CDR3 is CASSQAGTGLFSPLHF. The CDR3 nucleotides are TGCGCCAGCAGCCAAGCCGGGACAGGATTATTTTCACCCCTCCACTTT.

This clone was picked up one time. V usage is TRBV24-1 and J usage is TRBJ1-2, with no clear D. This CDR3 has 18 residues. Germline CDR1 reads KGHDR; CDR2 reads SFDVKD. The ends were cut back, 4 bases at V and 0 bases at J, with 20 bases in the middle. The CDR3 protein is CATSDAPRYGSSNYGYTF. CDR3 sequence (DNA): TGTGCCACCAGTGACGCCCCCCGGTATGGGAGTTCTAACTATGGCTACACCTTC.

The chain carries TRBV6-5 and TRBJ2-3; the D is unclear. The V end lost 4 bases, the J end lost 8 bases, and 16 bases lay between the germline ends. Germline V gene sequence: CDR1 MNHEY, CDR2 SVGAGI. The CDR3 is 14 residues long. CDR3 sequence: CASSSSFRRSTQYF. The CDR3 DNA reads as TGTGCCAGCAGTTCGTCGTTCCGTCGTTCTACGCAGTATTTT.

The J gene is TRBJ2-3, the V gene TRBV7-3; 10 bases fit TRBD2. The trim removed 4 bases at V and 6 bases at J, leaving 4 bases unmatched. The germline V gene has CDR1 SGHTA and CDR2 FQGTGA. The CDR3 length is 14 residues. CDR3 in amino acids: CASSSSGGADTQYF. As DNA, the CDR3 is TGTGCCAGCAGCTCTAGCGGGGGTGCTGATACGCAGTATTTT. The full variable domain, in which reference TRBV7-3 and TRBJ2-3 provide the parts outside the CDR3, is GAGVSQTPSNKVTEKGKYVELRCDPISGHTALYWYRQSLGQGPEFLIYFQGTGAADDSGLPNDRFFAVRPEGSVSTLKIQRTERGDSAVYLCASSSSGGADTQYFGPGTRLTVL.

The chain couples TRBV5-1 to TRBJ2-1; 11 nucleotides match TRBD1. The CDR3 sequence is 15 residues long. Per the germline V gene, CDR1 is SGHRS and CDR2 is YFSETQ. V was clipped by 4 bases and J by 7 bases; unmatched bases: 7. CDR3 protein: CASSERTGGGNEQFF. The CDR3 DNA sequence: TGCGCCAGCAGCGAGAGGACAGGGGGCGGGAATGAGCAGTTCTTC.

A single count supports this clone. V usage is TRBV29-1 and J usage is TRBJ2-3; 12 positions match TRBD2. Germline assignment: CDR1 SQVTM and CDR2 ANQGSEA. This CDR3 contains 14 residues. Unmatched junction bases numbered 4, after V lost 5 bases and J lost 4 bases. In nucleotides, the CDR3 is TGCAGCGTTCCGACTAGCGGGGGCCCAGATACGCAGTATTTT. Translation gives CSVPTSGGPDTQYF.

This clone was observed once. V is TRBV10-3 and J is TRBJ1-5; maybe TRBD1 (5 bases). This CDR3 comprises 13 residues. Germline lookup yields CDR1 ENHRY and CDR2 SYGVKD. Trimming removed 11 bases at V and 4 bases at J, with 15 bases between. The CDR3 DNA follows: TGTGCCTCCCAGACAGACCTAAATCAGCCCCAGCATTTT. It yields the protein CASQTDLNQPQHF.

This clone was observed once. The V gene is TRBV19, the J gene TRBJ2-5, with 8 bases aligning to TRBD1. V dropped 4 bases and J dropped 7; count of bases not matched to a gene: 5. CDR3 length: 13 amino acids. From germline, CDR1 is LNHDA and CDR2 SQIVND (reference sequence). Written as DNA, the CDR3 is TGTGCCAGTAGTACGACAGGGGTCGGGACCCAGTACTTC. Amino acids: CASSTTGVGTQYF.

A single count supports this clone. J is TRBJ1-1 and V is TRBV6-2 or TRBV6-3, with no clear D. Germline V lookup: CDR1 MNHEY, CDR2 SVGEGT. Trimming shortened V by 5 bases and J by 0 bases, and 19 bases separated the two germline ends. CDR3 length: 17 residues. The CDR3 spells CASSGEGRAEVNTEAFF. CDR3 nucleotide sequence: TGTGCCAGCAGTGGGGAGGGTCGGGCCGAGGTGAACACTGAAGCTTTCTTT.

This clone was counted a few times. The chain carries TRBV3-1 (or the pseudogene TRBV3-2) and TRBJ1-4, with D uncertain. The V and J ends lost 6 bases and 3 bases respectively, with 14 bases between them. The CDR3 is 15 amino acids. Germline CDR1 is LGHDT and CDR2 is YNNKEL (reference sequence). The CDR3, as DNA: TGTGCCAGCAGTCCTCTTGGAGGTCCTAATGAAAAACTGTTTTTT. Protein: CASSPLGGPNEKLFF.

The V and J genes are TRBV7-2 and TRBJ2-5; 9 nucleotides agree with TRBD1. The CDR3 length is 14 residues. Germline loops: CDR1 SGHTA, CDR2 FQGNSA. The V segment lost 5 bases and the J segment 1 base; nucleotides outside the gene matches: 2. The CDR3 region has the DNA TGTGCCAGCAGCCGGGACAGGGCCCAAGAGACCCAGTACTTC. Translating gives CASSRDRAQETQYF. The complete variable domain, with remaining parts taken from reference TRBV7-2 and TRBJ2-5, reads GAGVSQSPSNKVTEKGKDVELRCDPISGHTALYWYRQSLGQGLEFLIYFQGNSAPDKSGLPSDRFSAERTGGSVSTLTIQRTQQEDSAVYLCASSRDRAQETQYFGPGTRLLVL.

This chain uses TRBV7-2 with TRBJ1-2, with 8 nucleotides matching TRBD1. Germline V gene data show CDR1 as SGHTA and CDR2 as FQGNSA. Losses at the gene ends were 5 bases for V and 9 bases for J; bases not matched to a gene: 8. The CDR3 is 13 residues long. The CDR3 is CASSATGGGSYTF. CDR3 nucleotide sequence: TGTGCCAGCAGCGCTACAGGGGGAGGGAGCTACACCTTC.

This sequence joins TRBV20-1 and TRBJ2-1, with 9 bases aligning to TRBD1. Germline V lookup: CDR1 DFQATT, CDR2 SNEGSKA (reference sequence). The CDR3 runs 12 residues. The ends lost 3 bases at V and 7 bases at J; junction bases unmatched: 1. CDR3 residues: CSASDRGNEQFF. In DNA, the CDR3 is TGCAGTGCTAGTGACAGGGGGAATGAGCAGTTCTTC.

The CDR3 region is CASRKYGYGYTF. The CDR3, as DNA: TGTGCCAGCAGGAAGTACGGTTATGGCTACACCTTC. The chain uses TRBV13 and TRBJ1-2; D is unresolved. The V and J ends lost 6 bases and 5 bases respectively, with 10 bases between them. Germline V lookup: CDR1 PRHDT, CDR2 FYEKMQ (reference sequence). This CDR3 contains 12 residues.

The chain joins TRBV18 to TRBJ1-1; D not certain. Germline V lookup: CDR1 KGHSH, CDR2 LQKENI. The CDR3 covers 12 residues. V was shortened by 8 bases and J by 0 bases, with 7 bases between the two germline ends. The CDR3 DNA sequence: TGTGCCAGCAGTACAATGAACACTGAAGCTTTCTTT. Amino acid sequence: CASSTMNTEAFF.

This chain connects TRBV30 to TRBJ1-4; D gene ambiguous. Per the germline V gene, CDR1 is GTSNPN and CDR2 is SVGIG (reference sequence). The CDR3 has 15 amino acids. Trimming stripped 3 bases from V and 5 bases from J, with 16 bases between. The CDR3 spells CAWRSIRGHNEKLFF. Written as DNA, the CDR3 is TGTGCCTGGAGAAGTATTCGGGGTCACAATGAAAAACTGTTTTTT. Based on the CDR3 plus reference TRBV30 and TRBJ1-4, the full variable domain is SQTIHQWPATLVQPVGSPLSLECTVEGTSNPNLYWYRQAAGRGLQLLFYSVGIGQISSEVPQNLSASRPQDRQFILSSKKLLLSDSGFYLCAWRSIRGHNEKLFFGSGTQLSVL.

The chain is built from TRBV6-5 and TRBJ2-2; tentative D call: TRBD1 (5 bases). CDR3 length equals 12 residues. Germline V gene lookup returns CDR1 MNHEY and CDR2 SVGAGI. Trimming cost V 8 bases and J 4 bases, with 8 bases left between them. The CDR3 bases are TGTGCCAGCCTGGGGCGCACCGGGGAGCTGTTTTTT. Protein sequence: CASLGRTGELFF.

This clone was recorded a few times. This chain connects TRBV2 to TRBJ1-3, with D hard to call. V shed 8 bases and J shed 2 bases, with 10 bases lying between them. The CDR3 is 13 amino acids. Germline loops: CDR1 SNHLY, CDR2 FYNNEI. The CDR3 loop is CASSGDTGNTIYF. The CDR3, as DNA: TGTGCCAGCTCCGGGGATACTGGAAACACCATATATTTT.

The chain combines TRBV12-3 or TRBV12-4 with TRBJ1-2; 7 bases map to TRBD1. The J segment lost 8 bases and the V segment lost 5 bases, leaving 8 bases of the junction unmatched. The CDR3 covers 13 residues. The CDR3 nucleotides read TGTGCCAGCAGTGTGGGACAGACCAGAGGCTACACCTTC. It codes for CASSVGQTRGYTF.

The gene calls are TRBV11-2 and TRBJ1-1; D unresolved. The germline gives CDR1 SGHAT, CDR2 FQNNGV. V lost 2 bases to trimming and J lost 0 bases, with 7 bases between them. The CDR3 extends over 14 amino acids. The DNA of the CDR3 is TGTGCCAGCAGCTTAATATCAGTGAACACTGAAGCTTTCTTT. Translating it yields CASSLISVNTEAFF.

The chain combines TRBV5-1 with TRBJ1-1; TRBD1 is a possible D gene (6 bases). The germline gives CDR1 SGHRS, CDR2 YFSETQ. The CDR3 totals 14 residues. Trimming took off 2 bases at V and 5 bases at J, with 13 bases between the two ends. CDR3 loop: CASSLATGRTEAFF. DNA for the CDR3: TGCGCCAGCAGCTTAGCTACAGGGCGGACTGAAGCTTTCTTT. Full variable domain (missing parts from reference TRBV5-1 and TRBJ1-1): KAGVTQTPRYLIKTRGQQVTLSCSPISGHRSVSWYQQTPGQGLQFLFEYFSETQRNKGNFPGRFSGRQFSNSRSEMNVSTLELGDSALYLCASSLATGRTEAFFGQGTRLTVV.